The rows below give T cell receptor beta chains drawn from one sample of a study of shared T cell receptors in the human thymus. TCRdb keeps only in-frame clones here, not all; method: immunoSEQ multiplex PCR. The sample lists hundreds of thousands of clones; 75% to 85% were seen once. These same data were also listed under a study on human thymus T cells.

The sequenced sample consisted of thymocytes. All receptors come from a boy younger than two with a congenital heart defect. Both conserved end residues are part of each CDR3. Fields, in order: clone size, D gene, J gene, V gene, CDR3 DNA, CDR3 protein. The D gene is left open where the match is weak. Clone size is not always given. Where it is, it says once, few, many or a class for expanded clones.

. | TRBD1 | TRBJ2-7 | TRBV10-3 | TGTGCCATCAGTGATACAGGGGCCTTCCACGAGCAGTACTTC | CAISDTGAFHEQYF
once | TRBD2 | TRBJ2-7 | TRBV30 | TGTGCCTGGAGCCGGGGGCAAGCGGGAGTAAACTACGAGCAGTACTTC | CAWSRGQAGVNYEQYF
. | TRBD1 | TRBJ1-5 | TRBV28 | TGTGCCAGCAGTTTTTGGGACAGGGTCAATCAGCCCCAGCATTTT | CASSFWDRVNQPQHF
. | . | TRBJ1-3 | TRBV6-5 | TGTGCCAGCAGTCTATCGGACATACCTGGAAACACCATATATTTT | CASSLSDIPGNTIYF
. | . | TRBJ2-3 | TRBV7-9 | TGTGCCAGCAGCCCTAGGGGGTGGACAGATACGCAGTATTTT | CASSPRGWTDTQYF
. | . | TRBJ2-1 | TRBV25-1 | TGTGCCAGCAGTGTTGACTACAACAATGAGCAGTTCTTC | CASSVDYNNEQFF
few | TRBD1 | TRBJ2-7 | TRBV28 | TGTGCCAGCAACCCCGTGGGTACAGGGGCCGAGCAGTACTTC | CASNPVGTGAEQYF
. | . | TRBJ1-2 | TRBV6-5 | TGTGCCAGCAGTTCCCGGCCCGCGGGGGCCGCCTATGGCTACACCTTC | CASSSRPAGAAYGYTF
. | . | TRBJ1-2 | TRBV25-1 | TGTGCCAGCAGTGCCCCGCGGGCGCGGGGTGGCTACACCTTC | CASSAPRARGGYTF
. | TRBD1 | TRBJ2-7 | TRBV27 | TGTGCCAGCAGTTACAGGGACAGGGGTATCTACGAGCAGTACTTC | CASSYRDRGIYEQYF
. | TRBD1 | TRBJ1-2 | TRBV6-1 | TGTGCCAAAAGGGGGCCTAACTATGGCTACACCTTC | CAKRGPNYGYTF
once | . | TRBJ2-7 | TRBV5-1 | TGCGCCAGCAGCCACAAGGGCCGGGAGAGATCCTACGAGCAGTACTTC | CASSHKGRERSYEQYF
. | . | TRBJ2-5 | TRBV11-2 | TGTGCCAGCAGCCTTCCGACAGTGGTGGAGACCCAGTACTTC | CASSLPTVVETQYF
. | . | TRBJ2-1 | TRBV4-3 | TGCGCCAGCAGCCGAAAAACGGGACACCTCTACAATGAGCAGTTCTTC | CASSRKTGHLYNEQFF
. | . | TRBJ2-5 | TRBV20-1 | TGCAGTGCTAGAGTTCTTGAGACCCAGTACTTC | CSARVLETQYF
few | . | TRBJ1-4 | TRBV7-2 | TGTGCCAGCAGCTTACTCCGGGGTACGAAGAAACTGTTTTTT | CASSLLRGTKKLFF
. | . | TRBJ2-7 | TRBV4-3 | TGCGCCAGCAGCCAAGTCTCCTCCGGGACACCGACCTACGAGCAGTACTTC | CASSQVSSGTPTYEQYF
once | . | TRBJ2-7 | TRBV28 | TGTGCCAGCAGTTTACATCAGGGGGGCGCGTACTTC | CASSLHQGGAYF
. | . | TRBJ2-2 | TRBV27 | TGTGCCAGCAGTTTGTTCACAGGTCAGAACACCGGGGAGCTGTTTTTT | CASSLFTGQNTGELFF
. | . | TRBJ1-4 | TRBV6-6 | TGTGCCAGCAGTTACTCGACCAGGGAAAAACTGTTTTTT | CASSYSTREKLFF
few | TRBD2 | TRBJ2-2 | TRBV12-5 | TGTGCTAGTGGCCCCAGACTAGCGGGAACGAACACCGGGGAGCTGTTTTTT | CASGPRLAGTNTGELFF
. | TRBD2 | TRBJ2-5 | TRBV11-2 | TGTGCCAGCAGCTTAAGGGGACTAGCGGGAGCAGAGACCCAGTACTTC | CASSLRGLAGAETQYF
. | TRBD2 | TRBJ2-7 | TRBV2 | TGTGCCAGCAGCGCGACTCGGGGGGTCGAGCAGTACTTC | CASSATRGVEQYF
. | . | TRBJ2-7 | TRBV4-2 | TGTGCCAGCAGCCAAAGGCGAAGTATGAGCGCCTACGAGCAGTACTTC | CASSQRRSMSAYEQYF
. | . | TRBJ1-2 | TRBV5-5 | TGTGCCAGCAGACTGGGGGGGACCGGCGCTAACTATGGCTACACCTTC | CASRLGGTGANYGYTF
once | . | TRBJ1-1 | TRBV19 | TGTGCCAGTATCCTAGAGGAGGAGGGAACTGAAGCTTTCTTT | CASILEEEGTEAFF
. | TRBD2 | TRBJ2-7 | TRBV10-3 | TGTGCCATCAGTGGTTCACGGGGACTAGCGACTTTCGAGCAGTACTTC | CAISGSRGLATFEQYF
. | . | TRBJ2-7 | TRBV7-6 | TGTGCCAGCAGCTTAGTTCCGGATCAGGGCTACGAGCAGTACTTC | CASSLVPDQGYEQYF
. | . | TRBJ2-7 | TRBV5-6 | TGTGCCAGCAGCTTGGGGGCAGAACCCTACGAGCAGTACTTC | CASSLGAEPYEQYF
. | TRBD2 | TRBJ2-7 | TRBV5-6 | TGTGCCAGCAGCTTGTTGCCTAGCGGGGTGCGGCCCCCCTACGAGCAGTACTTC | CASSLLPSGVRPPYEQYF
. | . | TRBJ2-7 | TRBV6-1 | TGTGCCAGCAGTGAAGCGGGCAGCTACGAGCAGTACTTC | CASSEAGSYEQYF
. | . | TRBJ2-1 | TRBV4-1 | TGCGCCAGCAGCCAGGGGGCAGGGACCTACAATGAGCAGTTCTTC | CASSQGAGTYNEQFF
. | . | TRBJ1-1 | TRBV5-8 | TGTGCCAGCAGCTTCCGGGGAGGGGGGCCTGAAGCTTTCTTT | CASSFRGGGPEAFF
. | . | TRBJ1-3 | TRBV15 | TGTGCCACCAGCGAGGGGGTTCTCTCTGGAAACACCATATATTTT | CATSEGVLSGNTIYF
. | TRBD2 | TRBJ2-1 | TRBV28 | TGTGCCAGCAGTGAACGAGCGGGAGTAACAGTCGATGAGCAGTTCTTC | CASSERAGVTVDEQFF
. | . | TRBJ1-1 | TRBV9 | TGTGCCAGCAGCCTTTTCCTGGGGAGCGCGATGAACACTGAAGCTTTCTTT | CASSLFLGSAMNTEAFF
. | TRBD2 | TRBJ2-3 | TRBV28 | TGTGCCAGCAGTTTATGGAGGGGGAAACCGACTAGCGGAGGGGGGACAGATACGCAGTATTTT | CASSLWRGKPTSGGGTDTQYF
once | . | TRBJ2-5 | TRBV30 | TGTGCCTGGAATGGGGGAGGCAGACAAGAGACCCAGTACTTC | CAWNGGGRQETQYF
. | . | TRBJ1-3 | TRBV6-1 | TGTGCCAGCAGTGAAGTTCCCCCCTGCTCTGGAAACACCATATATTTT | CASSEVPPCSGNTIYF
few | TRBD1 | TRBJ1-4 | TRBV4-2 | TGTGCCAGCAGCCCCGTGACAGGGTGGAATGAAAAACTGTTTTTT | CASSPVTGWNEKLFF
few | TRBD1 | TRBJ1-5 | TRBV19 | TGTGCCAGTAGTCCCAACCCGATAGGACAGGGAATAAGCAATCAGCCCCAGCATTTT | CASSPNPIGQGISNQPQHF
. | TRBD2 | TRBJ2-1 | TRBV7-2 | TGTGCCAGCAGCTTTGCTAGCGGGAGGGTGTATTACAATGAGCAGTTCTTC | CASSFASGRVYYNEQFF